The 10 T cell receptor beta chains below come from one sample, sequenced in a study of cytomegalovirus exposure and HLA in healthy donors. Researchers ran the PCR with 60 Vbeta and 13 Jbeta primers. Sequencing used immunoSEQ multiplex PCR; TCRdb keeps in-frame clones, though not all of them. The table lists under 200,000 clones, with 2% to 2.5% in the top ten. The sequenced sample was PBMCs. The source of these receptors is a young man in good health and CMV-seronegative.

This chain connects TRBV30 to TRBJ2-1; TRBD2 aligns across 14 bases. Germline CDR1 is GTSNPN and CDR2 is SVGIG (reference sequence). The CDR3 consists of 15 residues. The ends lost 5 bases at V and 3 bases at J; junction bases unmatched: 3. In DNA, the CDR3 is TGTGCCTGGGGGACTAGCGGGAGAGACTACAATGAGCAGTTCTTC. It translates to CAWGTSGRDYNEQFF.

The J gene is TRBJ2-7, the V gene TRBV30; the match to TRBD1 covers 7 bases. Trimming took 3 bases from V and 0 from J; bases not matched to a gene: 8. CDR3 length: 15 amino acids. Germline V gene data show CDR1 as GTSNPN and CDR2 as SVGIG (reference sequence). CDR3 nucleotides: TGTGCCTGGAGCGACCGGGACAGCTACTCCTACGAGCAGTACTTC. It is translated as CAWSDRDSYSYEQYF.

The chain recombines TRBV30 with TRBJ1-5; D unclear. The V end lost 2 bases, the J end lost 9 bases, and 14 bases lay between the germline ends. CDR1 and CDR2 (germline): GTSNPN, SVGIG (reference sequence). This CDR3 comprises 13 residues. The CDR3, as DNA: TGTGCCTGGAGTAATCGGGCGGAGGTGCCCCAGCATTTT. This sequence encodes CAWSNRAEVPQHF.

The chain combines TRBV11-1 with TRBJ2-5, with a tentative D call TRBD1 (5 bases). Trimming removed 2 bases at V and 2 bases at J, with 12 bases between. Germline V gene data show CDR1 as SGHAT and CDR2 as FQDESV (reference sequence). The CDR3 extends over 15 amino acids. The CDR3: CASSLSLNRQETQYF. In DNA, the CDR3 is TGTGCCAGCAGCTTAAGCCTCAACAGGCAAGAGACCCAGTACTTC.

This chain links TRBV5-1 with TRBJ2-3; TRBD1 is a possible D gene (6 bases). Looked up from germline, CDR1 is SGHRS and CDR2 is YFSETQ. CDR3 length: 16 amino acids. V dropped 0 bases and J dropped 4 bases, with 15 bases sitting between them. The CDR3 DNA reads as TGCGCCAGCAGCTTGGTTGGGGGCCTCGACCCAGATACGCAGTATTTT. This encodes CASSLVGGLDPDTQYF.

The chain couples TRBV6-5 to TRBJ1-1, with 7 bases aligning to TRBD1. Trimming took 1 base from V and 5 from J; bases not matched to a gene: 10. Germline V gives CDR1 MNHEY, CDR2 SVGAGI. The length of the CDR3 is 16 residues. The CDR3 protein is CASSYFSGGLGTEAFF. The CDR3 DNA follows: TGTGCCAGCAGTTACTTCTCAGGGGGGCTGGGGACTGAAGCTTTCTTT.

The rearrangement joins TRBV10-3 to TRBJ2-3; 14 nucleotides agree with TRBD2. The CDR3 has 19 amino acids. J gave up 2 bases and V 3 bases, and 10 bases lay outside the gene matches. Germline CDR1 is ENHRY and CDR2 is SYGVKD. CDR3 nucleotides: TGTGCCATCAGTGAACCCGCAGAGGGACTAGCGGGAGTCACAGATACGCAGTATTTT. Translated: CAISEPAEGLAGVTDTQYF.

The chain's CDR3 is CSVAGRGVYGYTF. The CDR3, as DNA: TGCAGCGTTGCGGGGAGGGGGGTCTATGGCTACACCTTC. The chain carries TRBV29-1 and TRBJ1-2, with TRBD1 as a possible D gene (6 bases). V lost 4 bases and J 4 bases, leaving 13 bases between the germline ends. CDR3 length: 13 residues. Germline CDR1 and CDR2: SQVTM and ANQGSEA. The full variable domain, completed using reference TRBV29-1 and TRBJ1-2, is SAVISQKPSRDICQRGTSLTIQCQVDSQVTMMFWYRQQPGQSLTLIATANQGSEATYESGFVIDKFPISRPNLTFSTLTVSNMSPEDSSIYLCSVAGRGVYGYTFGSGTRLTVV.

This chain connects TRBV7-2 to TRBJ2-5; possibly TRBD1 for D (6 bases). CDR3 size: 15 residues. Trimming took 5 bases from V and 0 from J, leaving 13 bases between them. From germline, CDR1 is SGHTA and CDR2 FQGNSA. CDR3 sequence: CASSPPGAYQETQYF. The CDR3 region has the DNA TGTGCCAGCAGCCCACCAGGGGCCTACCAAGAGACCCAGTACTTC. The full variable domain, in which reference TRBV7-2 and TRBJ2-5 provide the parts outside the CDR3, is GAGVSQSPSNKVTEKGKDVELRCDPISGHTALYWYRQSLGQGLEFLIYFQGNSAPDKSGLPSDRFSAERTGGSVSTLTIQRTQQEDSAVYLCASSPPGAYQETQYFGPGTRLLVL.

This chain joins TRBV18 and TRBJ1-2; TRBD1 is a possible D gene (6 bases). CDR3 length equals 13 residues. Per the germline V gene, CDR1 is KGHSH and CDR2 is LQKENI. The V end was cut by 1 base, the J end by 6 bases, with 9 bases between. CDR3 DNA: TGTGCCAGCTCACCACAGGGGGAAGATGGCTACACCTTC. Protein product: CASSPQGEDGYTF. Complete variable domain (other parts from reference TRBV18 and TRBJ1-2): NAGVMQNPRHLVRRRGQEARLRCSPMKGHSHVYWYRQLPEEGLKFMVYLQKENIIDESGMPKERFSAEFPKEGPSILRIQQVVRGDSAAYFCASSPQGEDGYTFGSGTRLTVV.